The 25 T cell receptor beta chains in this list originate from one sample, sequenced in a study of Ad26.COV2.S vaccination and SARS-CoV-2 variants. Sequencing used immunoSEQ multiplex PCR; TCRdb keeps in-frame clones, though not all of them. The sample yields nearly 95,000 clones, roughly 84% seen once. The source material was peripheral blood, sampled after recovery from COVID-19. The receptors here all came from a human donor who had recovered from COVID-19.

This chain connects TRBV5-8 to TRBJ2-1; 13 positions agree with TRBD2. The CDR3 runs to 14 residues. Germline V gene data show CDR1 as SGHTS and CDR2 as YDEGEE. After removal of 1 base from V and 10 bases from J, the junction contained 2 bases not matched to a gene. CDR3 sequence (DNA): TGTGCCAGCAGCTTGAGGACTAGCGGGAGAGAGCAGTTCTTC. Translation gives CASSLRTSGREQFF.

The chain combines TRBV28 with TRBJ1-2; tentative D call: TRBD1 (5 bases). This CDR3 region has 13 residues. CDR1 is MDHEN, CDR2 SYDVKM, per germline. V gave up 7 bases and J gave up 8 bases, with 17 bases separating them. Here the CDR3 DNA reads TGTGCCAGCATTGAGGGGAGGTACACCGGCTACACCTTC. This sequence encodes CASIEGRYTGYTF.

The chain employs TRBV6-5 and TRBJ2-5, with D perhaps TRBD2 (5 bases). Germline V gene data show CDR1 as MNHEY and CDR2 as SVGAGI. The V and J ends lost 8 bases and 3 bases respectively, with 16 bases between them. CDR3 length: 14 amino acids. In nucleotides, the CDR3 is TGTGCCAGCGACTACTCCAGGTCAGAAGAGACCCAGTACTTC. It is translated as CASDYSRSEETQYF.

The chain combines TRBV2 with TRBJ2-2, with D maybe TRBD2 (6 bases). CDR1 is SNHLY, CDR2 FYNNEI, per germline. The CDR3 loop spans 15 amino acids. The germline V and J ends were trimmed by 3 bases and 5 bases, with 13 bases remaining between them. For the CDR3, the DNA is TGTGCCAGCAGTGACCCTAGCGCCTTAACCGGGGAGCTGTTTTTT. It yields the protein CASSDPSALTGELFF.

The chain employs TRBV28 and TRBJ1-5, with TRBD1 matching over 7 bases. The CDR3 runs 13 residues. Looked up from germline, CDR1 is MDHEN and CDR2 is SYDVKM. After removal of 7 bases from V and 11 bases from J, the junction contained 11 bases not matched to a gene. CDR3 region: CASTRQGTWAQHF. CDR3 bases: TGTGCCAGCACGAGACAGGGTACTTGGGCCCAGCATTTT.

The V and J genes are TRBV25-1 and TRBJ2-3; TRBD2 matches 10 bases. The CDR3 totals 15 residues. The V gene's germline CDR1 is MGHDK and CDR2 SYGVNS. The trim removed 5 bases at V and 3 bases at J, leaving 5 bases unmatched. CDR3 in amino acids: CASSSGRGNTDTQYF. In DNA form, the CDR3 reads TGTGCCAGCAGTAGCGGGAGGGGAAATACAGATACGCAGTATTTT.

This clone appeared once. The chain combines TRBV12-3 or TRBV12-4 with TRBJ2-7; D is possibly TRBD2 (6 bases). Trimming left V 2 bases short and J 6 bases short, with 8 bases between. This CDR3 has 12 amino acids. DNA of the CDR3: TGTGCCAGCAGTTTACCCGGGAGCGAGCAGTACTTC. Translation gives CASSLPGSEQYF.

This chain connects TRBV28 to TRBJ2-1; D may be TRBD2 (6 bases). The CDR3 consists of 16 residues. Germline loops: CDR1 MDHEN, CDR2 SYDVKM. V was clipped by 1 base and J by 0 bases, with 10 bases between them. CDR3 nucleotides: TGTGCCAGCAGTTTATATAGCGGTAGCTCCTACAATGAGCAGTTCTTC. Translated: CASSLYSGSSYNEQFF.

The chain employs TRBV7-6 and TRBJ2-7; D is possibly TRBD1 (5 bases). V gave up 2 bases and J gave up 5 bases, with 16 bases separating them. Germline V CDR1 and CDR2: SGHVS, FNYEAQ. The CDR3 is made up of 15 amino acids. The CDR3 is CASSLRGQGADEQYF. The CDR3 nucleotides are TGTGCCAGCAGCTTAAGGGGCCAGGGCGCTGACGAGCAGTACTTC.

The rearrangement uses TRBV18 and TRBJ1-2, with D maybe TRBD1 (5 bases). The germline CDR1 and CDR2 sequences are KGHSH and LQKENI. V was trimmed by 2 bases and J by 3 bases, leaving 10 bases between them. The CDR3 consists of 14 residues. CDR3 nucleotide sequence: TGTGCCAGCTCACCAGGACTAGGGGACTATGGCTACACCTTC. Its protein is CASSPGLGDYGYTF.

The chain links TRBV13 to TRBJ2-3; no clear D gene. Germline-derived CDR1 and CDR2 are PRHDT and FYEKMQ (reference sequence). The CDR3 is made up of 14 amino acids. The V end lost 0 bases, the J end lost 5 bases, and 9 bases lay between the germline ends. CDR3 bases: TGTGCCAGCAGCTTAGGTTCGAGAAAAGATACGCAGTATTTT. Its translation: CASSLGSRKDTQYF.

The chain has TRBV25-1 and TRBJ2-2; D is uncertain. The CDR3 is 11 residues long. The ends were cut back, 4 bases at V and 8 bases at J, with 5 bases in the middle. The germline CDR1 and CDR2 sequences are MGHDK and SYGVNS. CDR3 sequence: CASSGSGELFF. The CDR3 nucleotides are TGTGCCAGCAGTGGGTCGGGGGAGCTGTTTTTT.

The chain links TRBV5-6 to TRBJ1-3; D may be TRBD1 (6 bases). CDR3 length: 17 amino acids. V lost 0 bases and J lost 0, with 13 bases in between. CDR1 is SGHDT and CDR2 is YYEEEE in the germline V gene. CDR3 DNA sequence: TGTGCCAGCAGCTTGGGTACAGGGACGAGCTCTGGAAACACCATATATTTT. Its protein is CASSLGTGTSSGNTIYF.

The CDR3 region is CASSPSETQYF. The CDR3, as DNA: TGTGCCAGCTCACCTTCGGAGACCCAGTACTTC. This chain connects TRBV18 to TRBJ2-5; D gene uncertain. This CDR3 has 11 residues. V shed 3 bases and J shed 5 bases, with 4 bases lying between them. CDR1 KGHSH and CDR2 LQKENI come from the germline V gene.

CDR3 coding DNA: TGTGCCAGCAGTACACAGGGGGCGAGATCCTACAATGAGCAGTTCTTC. Translating gives CASSTQGARSYNEQFF. The chain links TRBV27 to TRBJ2-1; 9 bases are shared with TRBD1. The CDR3 runs to 16 residues. Looked up from germline, CDR1 is MNHEY and CDR2 is SMNVEV (reference sequence). V lost 5 bases and J lost 1; bases outside the gene matches: 6.

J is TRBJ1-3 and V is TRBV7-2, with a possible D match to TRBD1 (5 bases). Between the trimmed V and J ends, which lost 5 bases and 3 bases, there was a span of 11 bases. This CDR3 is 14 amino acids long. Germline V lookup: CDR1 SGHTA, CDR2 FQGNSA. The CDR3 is CASSAGTRGNTIYF. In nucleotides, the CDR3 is TGTGCCAGCAGCGCCGGGACCCGTGGAAACACCATATATTTT.

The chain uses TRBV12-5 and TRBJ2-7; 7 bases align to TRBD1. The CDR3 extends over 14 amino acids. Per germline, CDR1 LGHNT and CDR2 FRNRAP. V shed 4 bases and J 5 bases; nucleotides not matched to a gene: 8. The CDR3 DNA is TGTGCTAGTGGTTCGCGACAGGGCCCGGACGAGCAGTACTTC. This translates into CASGSRQGPDEQYF.

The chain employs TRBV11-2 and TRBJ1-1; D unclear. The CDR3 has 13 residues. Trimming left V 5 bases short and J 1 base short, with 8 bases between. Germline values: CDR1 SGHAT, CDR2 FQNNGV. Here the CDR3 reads CASSPRRNTEAFF. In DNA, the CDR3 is TGTGCCAGCAGCCCTCGCCGGAACACTGAAGCTTTCTTT.

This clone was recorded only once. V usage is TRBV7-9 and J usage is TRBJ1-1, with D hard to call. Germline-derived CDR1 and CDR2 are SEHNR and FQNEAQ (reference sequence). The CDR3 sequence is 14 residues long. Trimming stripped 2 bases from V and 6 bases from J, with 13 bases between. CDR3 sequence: CASSLSEQGPEAFF. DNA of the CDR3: TGTGCCAGCAGCTTATCCGAACAAGGACCTGAAGCTTTCTTT.

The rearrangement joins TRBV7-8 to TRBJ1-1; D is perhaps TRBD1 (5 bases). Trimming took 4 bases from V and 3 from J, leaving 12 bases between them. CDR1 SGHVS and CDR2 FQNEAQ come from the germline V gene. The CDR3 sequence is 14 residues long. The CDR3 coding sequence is TGTGCCAGCAGCTCCAGCGGGGGTTACACTGAAGCTTTCTTT. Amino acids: CASSSSGGYTEAFF.

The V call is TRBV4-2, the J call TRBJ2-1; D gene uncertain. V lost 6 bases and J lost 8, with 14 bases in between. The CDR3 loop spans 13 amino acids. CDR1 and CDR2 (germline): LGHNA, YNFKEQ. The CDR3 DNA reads TGTGCCAGCAGTGAAGGTAGTACCTATGAGCAGTTCTTC. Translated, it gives CASSEGSTYEQFF.

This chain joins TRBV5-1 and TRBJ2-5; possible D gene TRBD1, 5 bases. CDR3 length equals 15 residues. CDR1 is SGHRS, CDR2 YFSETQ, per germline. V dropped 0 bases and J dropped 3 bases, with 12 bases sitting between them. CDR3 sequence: CASSLGQGAKETQYF. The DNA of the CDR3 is TGCGCCAGCAGCTTGGGTCAGGGCGCGAAAGAGACCCAGTACTTC.

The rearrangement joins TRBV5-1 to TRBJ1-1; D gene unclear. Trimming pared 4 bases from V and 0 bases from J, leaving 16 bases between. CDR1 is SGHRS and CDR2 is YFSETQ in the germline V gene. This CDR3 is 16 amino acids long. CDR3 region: CASSLRTATMNTEAFF. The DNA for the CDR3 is TGCGCCAGCAGCCTACGCACAGCGACCATGAACACTGAAGCTTTCTTT.

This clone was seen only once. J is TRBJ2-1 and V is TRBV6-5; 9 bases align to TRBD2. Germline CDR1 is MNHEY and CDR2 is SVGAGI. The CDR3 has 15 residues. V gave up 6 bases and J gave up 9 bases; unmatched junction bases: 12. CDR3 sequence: CASSSMGLAYGEQFF. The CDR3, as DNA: TGTGCCAGCAGCTCGATGGGACTAGCATACGGTGAGCAGTTCTTC.

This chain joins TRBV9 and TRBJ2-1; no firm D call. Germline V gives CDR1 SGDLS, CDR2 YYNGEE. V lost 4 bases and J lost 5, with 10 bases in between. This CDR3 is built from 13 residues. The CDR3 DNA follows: TGTGCCAGCAGCCCCAACCCCCACAATGAGCAGTTCTTC. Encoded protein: CASSPNPHNEQFF.